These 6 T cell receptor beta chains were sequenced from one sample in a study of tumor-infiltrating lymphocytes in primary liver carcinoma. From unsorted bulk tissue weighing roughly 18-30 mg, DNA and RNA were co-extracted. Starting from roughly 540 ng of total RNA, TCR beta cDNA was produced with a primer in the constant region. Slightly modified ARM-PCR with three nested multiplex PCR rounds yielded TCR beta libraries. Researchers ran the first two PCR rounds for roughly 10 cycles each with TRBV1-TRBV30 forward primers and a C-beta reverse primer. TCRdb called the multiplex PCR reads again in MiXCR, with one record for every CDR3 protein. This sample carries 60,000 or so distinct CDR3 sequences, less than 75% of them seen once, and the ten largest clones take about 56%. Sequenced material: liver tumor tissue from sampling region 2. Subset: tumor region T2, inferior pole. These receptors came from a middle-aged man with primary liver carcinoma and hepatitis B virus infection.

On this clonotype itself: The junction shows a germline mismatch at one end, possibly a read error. The CDR3 DNA reads TGTGCCAGCAGGTTAGATAGTGGACAGCCCCAGTATTTT. Translated: CASRLDSGQPQYF. The chain combines TRBV11-2 with TRBJ1-5; D is possibly TRBD1 (6 bases). Gene TRBJ2-3 matches the end of the DNA better, so the J call may be wrong. The germline V gene encodes CDR1 SGHAT and CDR2 FQNNGV. The CDR3 is 13 amino acids.

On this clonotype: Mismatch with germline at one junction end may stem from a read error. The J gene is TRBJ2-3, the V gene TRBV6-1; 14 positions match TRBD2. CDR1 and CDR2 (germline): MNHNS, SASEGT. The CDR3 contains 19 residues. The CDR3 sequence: CANRGTSGSRTRSTDMQYF. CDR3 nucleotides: TGTGCCAACAGGGGGACTAGCGGGAGCCGGACCCGAAGCACAGATATGCAGTATTTT.

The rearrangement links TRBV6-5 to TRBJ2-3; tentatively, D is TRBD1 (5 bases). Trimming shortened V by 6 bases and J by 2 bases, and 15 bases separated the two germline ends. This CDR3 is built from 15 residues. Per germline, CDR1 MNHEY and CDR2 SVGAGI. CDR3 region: CASSPDNSNTDTQYF. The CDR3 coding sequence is TGTGCCAGCAGCCCGGACAACTCTAACACAGATACGCAGTATTTT.

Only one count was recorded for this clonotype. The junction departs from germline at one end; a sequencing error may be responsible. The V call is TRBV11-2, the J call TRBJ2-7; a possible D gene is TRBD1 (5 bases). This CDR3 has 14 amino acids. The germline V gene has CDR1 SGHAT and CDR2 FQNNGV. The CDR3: CVSSLSGPHYEYYF. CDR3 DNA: TGTGTCAGCAGCTTATCAGGGCCCCACTACGAGTACTACTTC.

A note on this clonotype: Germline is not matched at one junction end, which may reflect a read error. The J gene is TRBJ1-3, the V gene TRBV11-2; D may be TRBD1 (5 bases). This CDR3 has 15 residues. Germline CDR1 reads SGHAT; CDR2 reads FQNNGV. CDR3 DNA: TGTGCCAGCAGCCTTTTTGAAGGGGCTGGAAGCACCATATATTTT. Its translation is CASSLFEGAGSTIYF.

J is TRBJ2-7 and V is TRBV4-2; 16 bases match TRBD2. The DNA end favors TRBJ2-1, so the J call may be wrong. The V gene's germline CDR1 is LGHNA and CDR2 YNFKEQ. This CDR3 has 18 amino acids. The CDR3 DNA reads TGTGCAAGTAGTGGAAAACCGGGACTAGCGGGAGGGCCACATGAGCAGTTCTTC. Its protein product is CASSGKPGLAGGPHEQFF.